What follows describes a single TCR beta chain. The same CDR3 is also encoded by other DNA sequences in this sample. The data belong to a study of shared clonotypes between healthy human individuals. The repertoire was sequenced with immunoSEQ multiplex PCR; TCRdb's copy has only in-frame clones and lacks some. The data contain around 700,000 clones, about three quarters of them singletons. The V end lost 0 bases, the J end lost 0 bases, and 7 bases lay between the germline ends. There are 15 residues in the CDR3. Germline assignment: CDR1 SGHRS and CDR2 YFSETQ. The specimen sequenced was memory CD4+ T cells sorted from blood. Subset indicated: CD45RA-negative fraction. The rearrangement joins TRBV5-1 to TRBJ2-1; no definite D call. This TCR was recovered from a woman in her 30s in good health. CDR3 amino acids: CASSLDTVSYNEQFF. The CDR3 coding sequence is TGCGCCAGCAGCTTGGATACGGTCTCCTACAATGAGCAGTTCTTC.